This record looks at one T cell receptor beta chain sequence and its context. These data belong to a study of T cells in Graves' hyperthyroidism and ophthalmopathy. The TCR beta CDR3 regions underwent amplification using RNA transcripts as the source. The HTBI primer set drove a first-round RT-PCR of the TCR CDR3. TCRdb re-analysed the multiplex PCR reads in MiXCR, keeping a single row per CDR3 protein. The top ten hold around 15% of the sample, which has about 690,000 distinct CDR3 sequences, approximately 15% seen once. Germline values: CDR1 DFQATT, CDR2 SNEGSKA (reference sequence). The CDR3 runs to 16 residues. With 0 bases removed from V and 4 bases from J, the gap between germline ends came to 16 bases.

This sequence joins TRBV20-1 and TRBJ2-1, with D maybe TRBD1 (5 bases). The sequencing input was blood. The TCR comes from a man aged 50 to 60 with Graves' hyperthyroidism. Here the CDR3 DNA reads TGCAGTGCTAGAGATCTGACAGTCCAACCGTACAATGAGCAGTTCTTC. This gives the protein CSARDLTVQPYNEQFF.